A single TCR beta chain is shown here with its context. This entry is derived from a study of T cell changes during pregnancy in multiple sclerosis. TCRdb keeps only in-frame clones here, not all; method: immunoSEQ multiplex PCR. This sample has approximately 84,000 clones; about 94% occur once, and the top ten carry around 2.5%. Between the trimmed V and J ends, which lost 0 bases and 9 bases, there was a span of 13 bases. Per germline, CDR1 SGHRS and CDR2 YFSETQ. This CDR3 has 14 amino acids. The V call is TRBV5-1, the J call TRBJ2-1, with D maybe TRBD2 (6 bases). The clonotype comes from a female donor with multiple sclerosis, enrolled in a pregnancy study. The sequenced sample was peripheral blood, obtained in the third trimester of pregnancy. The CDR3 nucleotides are TGCGCCAGCAGCTTGGCTAGGGAGGCAGGTGAGCAGTTCTTC. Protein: CASSLAREAGEQFF. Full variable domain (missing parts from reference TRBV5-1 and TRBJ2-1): KAGVTQTPRYLIKTRGQQVTLSCSPISGHRSVSWYQQTPGQGLQFLFEYFSETQRNKGNFPGRFSGRQFSNSRSEMNVSTLELGDSALYLCASSLAREAGEQFFGPGTRLTVL.